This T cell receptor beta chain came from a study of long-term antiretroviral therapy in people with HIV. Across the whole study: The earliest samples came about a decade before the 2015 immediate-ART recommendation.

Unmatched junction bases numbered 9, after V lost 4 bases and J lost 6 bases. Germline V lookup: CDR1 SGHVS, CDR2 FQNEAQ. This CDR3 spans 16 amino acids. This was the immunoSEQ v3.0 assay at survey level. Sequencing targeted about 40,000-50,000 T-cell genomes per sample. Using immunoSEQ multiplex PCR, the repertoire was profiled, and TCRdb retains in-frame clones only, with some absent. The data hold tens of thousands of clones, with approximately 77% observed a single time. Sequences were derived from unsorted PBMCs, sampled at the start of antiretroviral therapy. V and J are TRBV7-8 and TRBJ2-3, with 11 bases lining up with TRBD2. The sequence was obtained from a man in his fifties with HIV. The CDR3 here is CASSSLAGGRRDTQYF. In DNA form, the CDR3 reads TGTGCCAGCAGCTCCTTAGCGGGGGGGCGGCGCGATACGCAGTATTTT.